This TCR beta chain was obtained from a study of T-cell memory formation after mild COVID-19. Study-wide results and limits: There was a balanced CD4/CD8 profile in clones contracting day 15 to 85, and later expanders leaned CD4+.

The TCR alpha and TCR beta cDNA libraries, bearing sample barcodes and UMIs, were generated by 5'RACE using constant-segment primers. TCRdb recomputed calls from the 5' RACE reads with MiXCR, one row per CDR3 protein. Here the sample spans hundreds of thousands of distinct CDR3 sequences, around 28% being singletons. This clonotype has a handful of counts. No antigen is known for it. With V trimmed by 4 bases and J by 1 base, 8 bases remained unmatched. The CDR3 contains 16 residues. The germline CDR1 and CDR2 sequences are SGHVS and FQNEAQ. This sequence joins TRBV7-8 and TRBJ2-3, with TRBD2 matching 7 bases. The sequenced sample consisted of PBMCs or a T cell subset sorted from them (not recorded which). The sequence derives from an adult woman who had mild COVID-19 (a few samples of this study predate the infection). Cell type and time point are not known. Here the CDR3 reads CASSYGLGLRTDTQYF. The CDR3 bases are TGTGCCAGCAGCTACGGACTAGGCCTCCGCACAGATACGCAGTATTTT.